This T cell receptor beta chain was documented in a study of cytomegalovirus exposure and HLA in healthy donors. Study information: The 90 to 150 validation repertoires, a later analysis reported, used the same platform as the 600 to 700 repertoires from the first cohort.

The protocol was immunoSEQ multiplex PCR, while the TCRdb copy is restricted to in-frame clones and leaves out a portion. The sample shows some 120,000 clones, 89% of them seen only once. The CDR3 length is 17 residues. In germline, CDR1 is SGHTA, CDR2 FQGNSA. Unmatched junction bases numbered 13, after V lost 2 bases and J lost 4 bases. The chain is built from TRBV7-2 and TRBJ2-7; TRBD1 aligns across 8 bases. What was sequenced was PBMCs. This receptor was obtained from a man younger than 40 in good health and CMV-seronegative. Here the CDR3 DNA reads TGTGCCAGCAGCTTATTTCGGGAGCGGACAGGGCGGTACGAGCAGTACTTC. The encoded protein is CASSLFRERTGRYEQYF.